The source of this TCR beta chain is a study of PD-1 blockade in classical Hodgkin lymphoma. All patients experienced relapse after autologous stem cell transplantation, and brentuximab vedotin exposure was variable. The study, taken as a whole, reports: Newly diagnosed patients reportedly had lower baseline TCR diversity than healthy donors. Exclusion applied to patients who initiated nivolumab less than 1 year following ASCT. With CD4+ cells, TCR diversity rose significantly by C4D1, but not with CD8+ cells. It was among complete responders that baseline diversity resembled that of newly diagnosed patients.

Clones were read by immunoSEQ multiplex PCR, and TCRdb kept only the in-frame ones, dropping some. The table includes about 97,000 clones, approximately 88% detected once. A remark on this clone: What it recognizes is unknown.

The CDR3 consists of 14 residues. V was cut by 0 bases and J by 1 base, with 6 bases left in between. The germline CDR1 and CDR2 sequences are KGHSY and FQNENV. The TCR originated in a human donor with classical Hodgkin lymphoma. The chain links TRBV16 to TRBJ1-1, with D unresolved. The material was peripheral blood mononuclear cells (PBMCs), obtained at baseline. This CDR3 is CASSQSAGNTEAFF. As DNA, the CDR3 is TGTGCCAGCAGCCAATCAGCAGGGAACACTGAAGCTTTCTTT.